The 31 T cell receptor beta chains presented below share a single source sample, sequenced in a study of CD8+ T cells in alopecia areata. Noted treatment: oral pan-JAK inhibitor, 5-10 mg twice daily. Once RNA had been extracted, it was reverse transcribed into cDNA to act as the sequencing template. Some clones are missing from TCRdb's copy, which holds only in-frame ones; the method was immunoSEQ multiplex PCR. This sample has about 70,000 clones, with over 25% found just once. The source material was CD8+ T cells sorted from blood, sampled at week 4, from a patient treated with tofacitinib. Receptor source: a human donor with alopecia areata.

This chain joins TRBV9 and TRBJ2-7; perhaps TRBD1 as D (6 bases). CDR1 is SGDLS and CDR2 is YYNGEE in the germline V gene. The CDR3 has 14 residues. Trimming removed 3 bases from V and 5 bases from J, with 15 bases in between. CDR3 nucleotides: TGTGCCAGCAGCGGTGCTACAGGGTCCCACGAGCAGTACTTC. Residues: CASSGATGSHEQYF.

The V and J genes are TRBV30 and TRBJ2-1; D is undetermined. CDR1 is GTSNPN, CDR2 SVGIG, per germline (reference sequence). The CDR3 length is 12 residues. V was cut by 4 bases and J by 7 bases, with 11 bases left in between. Here the CDR3 DNA reads TGTGCCTGGACCGAAGGACCTAATGAGCAGTTCTTC. Protein: CAWTEGPNEQFF.

This clone was seen a single time. The rearrangement links TRBV5-6 to TRBJ2-2, with unresolved D. This CDR3 has 14 amino acids. Trimming pared 4 bases from V and 4 bases from J, leaving 11 bases between. Germline V CDR1 and CDR2: SGHDT, YYEEEE. The DNA for the CDR3 is TGTGCCAGCAGCCCACCCTCAGGCACCGGGGAGCTGTTTTTT. As protein: CASSPPSGTGELFF.

This clone was counted only a few times. The chain uses TRBV27 and TRBJ2-1; 7 bases line up with TRBD2. Germline trimming cut 2 bases from V and 4 bases from J; bases unmatched to any gene: 2. This CDR3 spans 14 amino acids. Germline values: CDR1 MNHEY, CDR2 SMNVEV (reference sequence). The CDR3 loop is CASSLSGTYNEQFF. Written as DNA, the CDR3 is TGTGCCAGCAGTTTAAGCGGGACTTACAATGAGCAGTTCTTC.

The rearrangement links TRBV14 to TRBJ2-2; the match to TRBD2 covers 10 bases. V shed 4 bases and J 2 bases; nucleotides not matched to a gene: 1. The CDR3 runs 15 residues. Germline V gives CDR1 SGHDN, CDR2 FVKESK. The CDR3 loop reads CASSPSGGNTGELFF. For the CDR3, the DNA is TGTGCCAGCAGCCCTAGCGGGGGAAACACCGGGGAGCTGTTTTTT.

This chain joins TRBV15 and TRBJ1-1; D call uncertain. This CDR3 region has 15 residues. The V end lost 1 base, the J end lost 0 bases, and 9 bases lay between the germline ends. The V gene's germline CDR1 is LNHNV and CDR2 YYDKDF (reference sequence). The CDR3 protein is CATSRAIVLNTEAFF. CDR3 nucleotide sequence: TGTGCCACCAGCAGAGCTATCGTACTGAACACTGAAGCTTTCTTT.

The chain uses TRBV11-3 and TRBJ2-6; no reliable D call. The CDR3 extends over 15 amino acids. V lost 5 bases to trimming and J lost 4 bases, with 12 bases between them. CDR1 and CDR2 (germline): SGHNT, YENEEA. The CDR3 region is CASSDPMLGANVLTF. The CDR3 nucleotides are TGTGCCAGCAGCGATCCGATGTTGGGGGCCAACGTCCTGACTTTC.

The chain combines TRBV27 with TRBJ2-3; D uncertain. CDR3 length: 12 residues. V was shortened by 7 bases and J by 2 bases, with 7 bases between the two germline ends. Germline V gene lookup returns CDR1 MNHEY and CDR2 SMNVEV (reference sequence). CDR3 DNA: TGTGCCAGCACCTCCTACACAGATACGCAGTATTTT. Encoded protein: CASTSYTDTQYF.

J is TRBJ2-5 and V is TRBV15; possibly TRBD1 for D (6 bases). The CDR3 extends over 14 amino acids. Trimming removed 0 bases at V and 6 bases at J, with 11 bases between. The germline V gene encodes CDR1 LNHNV and CDR2 YYDKDF (reference sequence). CDR3 DNA sequence: TGTGCCACCAGCAGAGACCAGGGGAGAAAGACCCAGTACTTC. Its protein is CATSRDQGRKTQYF.

This clone has only a few counts. This chain connects TRBV9 to TRBJ2-1; possible D gene TRBD2, 6 bases. Germline V lookup: CDR1 SGDLS, CDR2 YYNGEE. The CDR3 covers 12 residues. The ends were cut back, 5 bases at V and 8 bases at J, with 11 bases in the middle. CDR3 amino acids: CASRRPGDEQFF. In nucleotides, the CDR3 is TGTGCCAGCAGGCGGCCGGGAGATGAGCAGTTCTTC.

This clone has more than one count but fewer than ten. The gene calls are TRBV5-1 and TRBJ1-2; 12 bases fit TRBD1. The length of the CDR3 is 16 residues. Germline V gene lookup returns CDR1 SGHRS and CDR2 YFSETQ. The V segment lost 2 bases and the J segment 4 bases; nucleotides outside the gene matches: 6. As DNA, the CDR3 is TGCGCCAGCAGCTTATCCGGGACAGGGGGCTTCTATGGCTACACCTTC. Encoded protein: CASSLSGTGGFYGYTF.

This clone was observed a handful of times. This rearrangement joins TRBV13 to TRBJ1-1; TRBD1 aligns across 12 bases. Looked up from germline, CDR1 is PRHDT and CDR2 is FYEKMQ (reference sequence). There are 12 residues in the CDR3. The V gene end was trimmed by 6 bases and the J gene end by 11 bases; junction bases not matched to a gene: 4. CDR3: CASRGTGGDAFF. CDR3 bases: TGTGCCAGCAGGGGGACAGGGGGCGACGCTTTCTTT.

The chain employs TRBV18 and TRBJ2-1; weak D call: TRBD2 (6 bases). The germline CDR1 and CDR2 sequences are KGHSH and LQKENI. The CDR3 spans 13 residues. The V end was cut by 3 bases, the J end by 8 bases, with 11 bases between. The CDR3 is CASSPGLSYEQFF. CDR3 sequence (DNA): TGTGCCAGCTCACCGGGACTTTCTTATGAGCAGTTCTTC.

V and J are TRBV27 and TRBJ2-1, with 7 bases matching TRBD2. Germline CDR1 is MNHEY and CDR2 is SMNVEV (reference sequence). CDR3 length equals 14 residues. V dropped 2 bases and J dropped 8; count of bases not matched to a gene: 6. CDR3 sequence (DNA): TGTGCCAGCAGTTTAGGGAGGGATTCGGATGAGCAGTTCTTC. Protein sequence: CASSLGRDSDEQFF.

In its sample, this clone was seen a few times. The V call is TRBV27, the J call TRBJ2-6; D remains ambiguous. Germline V lookup: CDR1 MNHEY, CDR2 SMNVEV (reference sequence). This CDR3 has 17 residues. V dropped 1 base and J dropped 0 bases, with 10 bases sitting between them. This CDR3 reads CASSLLDRSSGANVLTF. Written as DNA, the CDR3 is TGTGCCAGCAGTTTATTGGACCGGAGCTCTGGGGCCAACGTCCTGACTTTC.

A single count supports this clone. The chain links TRBV6-6 to TRBJ1-2; D uncertain. V was cut by 4 bases and J by 8 bases, with 17 bases left in between. The germline CDR1 and CDR2 sequences are MNHNY and SVGAGI (reference sequence). This CDR3 is 14 amino acids long. In DNA, the CDR3 is TGTGCCAGCAGTTTCATCGGCCTCAACGAAGGCTACACCTTC. This encodes CASSFIGLNEGYTF.

For this clone: Other DNA sequences in this sample translate to the same CDR3. The V gene is TRBV30, the J gene TRBJ1-1; D not certain. The V gene's germline CDR1 is GTSNPN and CDR2 SVGIG (reference sequence). V was cut by 3 bases and J by 0 bases, with 2 bases left in between. The CDR3 runs to 11 residues. CDR3 loop: CAWRMNTEAFF. CDR3 in DNA: TGTGCCTGGAGAATGAACACTGAAGCTTTCTTT.

The chain couples TRBV2 to TRBJ1-5; D gene ambiguous. Trimming left V 7 bases short and J 0 bases short, with 10 bases between. This CDR3 comprises 14 residues. CDR1 and CDR2 from the germline V gene are SNHLY and FYNNEI. The CDR3 DNA reads as TGTGCCAGCATGACGGGGAATAGCAATCAGCCCCAGCATTTT. It codes for CASMTGNSNQPQHF.

This clone has just a few counts. The genes are TRBV2 and TRBJ2-1; possibly TRBD1 or TRBD2 for D (5 bases each). The CDR3 runs to 9 residues. Per germline, CDR1 SNHLY and CDR2 FYNNEI. Between the trimmed V and J ends, which lost 10 bases and 8 bases, there was a span of 6 bases. CDR3 sequence (DNA): TGTGCCATGGGGGATGAGCAGTTCTTC. It codes for CAMGDEQFF. The full variable domain, in which reference TRBV2 and TRBJ2-1 provide the parts outside the CDR3, is EPEVTQTPSHQVTQMGQEVILRCVPISNHLYFYWYRQILGQKVEFLVSFYNNEISEKSEIFDDQFSVERPDGSNFTLKIRSTKLEDSAMYFCAMGDEQFFGPGTRLTVL.

The J gene is TRBJ2-1, the V gene TRBV5-1; 11 bases are shared with TRBD2. This CDR3 contains 15 residues. Trimming at V came to 3 bases and at J to 7 bases, leaving 6 bases not matched to a gene. Per the germline V gene, CDR1 is SGHRS and CDR2 is YFSETQ. CDR3 DNA sequence: TGCGCCAGCAGCTACACTAGCGGGAGTACGAATGAGCAGTTCTTC. It is translated as CASSYTSGSTNEQFF.

This clone has a handful of counts. J is TRBJ2-2 and V is TRBV9; 7 bases match TRBD2. This CDR3 region has 18 residues. V was clipped by 5 bases and J by 2 bases; unmatched bases: 15. Germline CDR1 reads SGDLS; CDR2 reads YYNGEE. The CDR3 loop is CASRDPPTSASNTGELFF. In DNA form, the CDR3 reads TGTGCCAGCAGAGACCCTCCTACTAGCGCTAGCAACACCGGGGAGCTGTTTTTT. The variable domain in full, with the rest retrieved from reference TRBV9 and TRBJ2-2, is DSGVTQTPKHLITATGQRVTLRCSPRSGDLSVYWYQQSLDQGLQFLIQYYNGEERAKGNILERFSAQQFPDLHSELNLSSLELGDSALYFCASRDPPTSASNTGELFFGEGSRLTVL.

This clone appeared once. The chain joins TRBV29-1 to TRBJ2-1; TRBD2 aligns across 10 bases. Unmatched junction bases numbered 9, after V lost 6 bases and J lost 10 bases. CDR3 length equals 13 residues. The V gene's germline CDR1 is SQVTM and CDR2 ANQGSEA. The DNA for the CDR3 is TGCAGCGTACTAGCGGGATTGACGGGAGAGCAGTTCTTC. This sequence encodes CSVLAGLTGEQFF.

This clone was detected many times. The V call is TRBV7-2, the J call TRBJ2-5, with D possibly matching TRBD2 (5 bases). The CDR3 covers 15 residues. The germline V gene has CDR1 SGHTA and CDR2 FQGNSA. V lost 5 bases and J 5 bases, leaving 18 bases between the germline ends. CDR3 in amino acids: CASSTRGAVAETQYF. Written as DNA, the CDR3 is TGTGCCAGCAGCACCCGAGGAGCGGTTGCCGAGACCCAGTACTTC.

The chain combines TRBV13 with TRBJ2-7, with 14 bases identical to TRBD2. After removal of 4 bases from V and 5 bases from J, the junction contained 10 bases not matched to a gene. The germline CDR1 and CDR2 sequences are PRHDT and FYEKMQ (reference sequence). The CDR3 sequence is 17 residues long. CDR3 in amino acids: CASSSGTSGRMVHEQYF. DNA of the CDR3: TGTGCCAGCAGCTCCGGGACTAGCGGGAGAATGGTCCACGAGCAGTACTTC.

The chain couples TRBV29-1 to TRBJ2-2; D is uncertain. Trimming shortened V by 6 bases and J by 6 bases, and 8 bases separated the two germline ends. This CDR3 has 11 residues. Germline V CDR1 and CDR2: SQVTM, ANQGSEA. The CDR3 nucleotides are TGCAGCGTCGTGGTTGCCGGGGAGCTGTTTTTT. It encodes CSVVVAGELFF.

The chain carries TRBV6-6 and TRBJ2-1, with D uncertain. Trimming took 8 bases from V and 9 from J, leaving 23 bases between them. The CDR3 length is 15 residues. Germline values: CDR1 MNHNY, CDR2 SVGAGI (reference sequence). The CDR3 coding sequence is TGTGCCAGCTCATCCCGGACCCCTCTCTACGGTGAGCAGTTCTTC. This gives the protein CASSSRTPLYGEQFF.

The chain recombines TRBV6-5 with TRBJ1-5, with D uncertain. V lost 7 bases to trimming and J lost 1 base, with 8 bases between them. This CDR3 region has 13 residues. Germline loops: CDR1 MNHEY, CDR2 SVGAGI. The CDR3 is CASTPGSNQPQHF. CDR3 nucleotide sequence: TGTGCCAGCACCCCGGGAAGCAATCAGCCCCAGCATTTT.

The count of this clone is one. The rearrangement links TRBV9 to TRBJ2-7; 7 positions match TRBD1. This CDR3 has 13 residues. Germline V gene sequence: CDR1 SGDLS, CDR2 YYNGEE. V lost 6 bases and J lost 6; bases outside the gene matches: 9. CDR3 protein: CASTPGQSGEQYF. CDR3 nucleotide sequence: TGTGCCAGCACCCCGGGACAGTCGGGCGAGCAGTACTTC.

This clone was found a few times. The chain carries TRBV29-1 and TRBJ2-3; the match to TRBD1 covers 8 bases. Germline CDR1 is SQVTM and CDR2 is ANQGSEA. There are 13 residues in the CDR3. V shed 7 bases and J 3 bases; nucleotides not matched to a gene: 6. The CDR3 sequence: CSGNRGWTDTQYF. DNA for the CDR3: TGCAGCGGGAACAGGGGGTGGACAGATACGCAGTATTTT.

Regarding this clone: At one boundary the junction diverges from the germline segment, which might be a read error. This chain links TRBV10-2 with TRBJ1-2, with 9 bases fitting TRBD1. There are 13 residues in the CDR3. Germline loops: CDR1 WSHSY, CDR2 SAAADI. The CDR3 nucleotides are TGCGCCAGCAGTGAGTCAAGAGGACAGGGGTGTGACTTC. Translated: CASSESRGQGCDF.

The J gene is TRBJ1-1, the V gene TRBV10-2; tentative D call: TRBD1 (5 bases). The CDR3 sequence is 15 residues long. From germline, CDR1 is WSHSY and CDR2 SAAADI. V shed 6 bases and J shed 4 bases, with 18 bases lying between them. Written as DNA, the CDR3 is TGCGCCAGCAGCCAGGCGAAGGAGGGGAGCACTGAAGCTTTCTTT. Its translation is CASSQAKEGSTEAFF.